This T cell receptor beta chain was obtained from a study of shared clonotypes between healthy human individuals. Study at large: CD8 memory received one plate per donor, CD8 naive two, CD4 memory three and CD4 naive three.

Using around 180 ng DNA, approximately 30,000 T cell genomes, the sorted-subset replicate PCRs were run. Authors' data handling: Quality scores were absent from the junction-only immunoSEQ sequences, so filtering differed. This table comes from immunoSEQ multiplex PCR, and its TCRdb copy is limited to in-frame clones, with some not included. V and J calls and clone size are copied from that table; D and trimming were computed from the DNA. The sample includes fewer than 700,000 clones, 90% to 95% seen only once; the top ten take around 0.12%. Germline V gene data show CDR1 as MDHEN and CDR2 as SYDVKM. CDR3 size: 16 residues. V dropped 7 bases and J dropped 0 bases, with 18 bases sitting between them. The naive CD8 population came from CD45RO-negative cells selected for CCR7, without terminally differentiated effector memory CD45RA+ cells. The study drew all its donors from Caucasian adults living in Nashville, Tennessee.

The gene calls are TRBV28 and TRBJ2-5; a possible D gene is TRBD1 (6 bases). The sample consisted of naive CD8+ T cells sorted from blood. This clonotype was obtained from a young woman in good health. CDR3 bases: TGTGCCAGCATCTCCCGGGACACCCTGTACCAAGAGACCCAGTACTTC. Protein: CASISRDTLYQETQYF.